This paragraph covers one T cell receptor (beta chain) sequence. These data belong to a study of blood T cell repertoires in COVID-19. Across the whole study: Samples of COVID-19 (acute and convalescent) were obtained from the United States, Italy and Spain. Sources were T cells, B-cell-depleted T cells, or PBMCs; the material itself was cDNA or gDNA.

Study processing details: Amplification of reference gene primers was used by the study to estimate nucleated cell counts. The repertoire was sequenced with immunoSEQ multiplex PCR; TCRdb's copy has only in-frame clones and lacks some. That table supplies the V and J calls and clone size; D and trimming were determined from the DNA. This sample has a few hundred thousand clones; 80% to 90% occur once, and the top ten carry 0.8% to 0.9%. The Seattle patients joined while their infection was active and were tracked longitudinally afterward. This clonotype was sampled from a man aged 18 to 29 with COVID-19, enrolled during active disease. Sequencing used peripheral blood.

The CDR3: CASSQGVQGAFGTNEKLFF. The CDR3 bases are TGTGCCAGCAGCCAGGGGGTACAGGGGGCTTTCGGGACTAATGAAAAACTGTTTTTT. The chain recombines TRBV5-5 with TRBJ1-4, with TRBD1 matching over 9 bases. The germline V gene has CDR1 SGHKS and CDR2 YYEKEE (reference sequence). V was clipped by 4 bases and J by 2 bases; unmatched bases: 15. The length of the CDR3 is 19 residues.